This T cell receptor beta chain was recovered during a study of regulatory T cells in long-lasting Graves disease. Arm-PCR of CDR3 regions and iRepertoire HTBI primers were used to build TCR beta libraries. One entry per CDR3 protein results from TCRdb running MiXCR on the multiplex PCR reads. The repertoire holds 310,000 or so distinct CDR3 sequences, with about 18% as singletons. In its sample, this clonotype was seen once. CDR3 length: 14 amino acids. Trimming left V 8 bases short and J 5 bases short, with 16 bases between. From germline, CDR1 is SEHNR and CDR2 FQNEAQ (reference sequence). The time point is: persistent/refractory GD, antithyroid drugs over 5 years with positive TRAb. There was RNA extracted from PBMCs, and the TCR library was made from it.

This chain links TRBV7-9 with TRBJ2-1, with D possibly matching TRBD2 (7 bases). Source: peripheral blood mononuclear cells (PBMCs), taken when the disease was refractory, from a patient treated with antithyroid drugs. The receptor comes from a female donor with Graves disease. CDR3 amino acids: CASDEGGANNEQFF. The CDR3 nucleotides are TGTGCCAGCGACGAGGGGGGGGCAAACAATGAGCAGTTCTTC.